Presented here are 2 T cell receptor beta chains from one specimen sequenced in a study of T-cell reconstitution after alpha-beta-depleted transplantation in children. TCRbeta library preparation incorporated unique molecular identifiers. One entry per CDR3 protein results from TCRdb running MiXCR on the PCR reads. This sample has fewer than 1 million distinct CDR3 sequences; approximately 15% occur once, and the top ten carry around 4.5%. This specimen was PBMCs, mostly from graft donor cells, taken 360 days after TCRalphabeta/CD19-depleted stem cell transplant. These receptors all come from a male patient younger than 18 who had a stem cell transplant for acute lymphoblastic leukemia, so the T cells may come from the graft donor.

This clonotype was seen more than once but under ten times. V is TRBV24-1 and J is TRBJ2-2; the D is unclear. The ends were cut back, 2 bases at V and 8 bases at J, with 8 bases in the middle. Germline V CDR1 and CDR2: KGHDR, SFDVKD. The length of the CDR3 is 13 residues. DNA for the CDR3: TGTGCCACCAGTGATTCCTACCGGGGGGAGCTGTTTTTT. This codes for CATSDSYRGELFF.

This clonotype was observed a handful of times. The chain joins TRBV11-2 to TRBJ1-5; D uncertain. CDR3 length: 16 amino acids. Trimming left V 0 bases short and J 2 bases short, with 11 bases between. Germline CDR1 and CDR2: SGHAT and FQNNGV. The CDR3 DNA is TGTGCCAGCAGCTTAGATCGGAGACGGGGCAATCAGCCCCAGCATTTT. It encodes CASSLDRRRGNQPQHF.